This paragraph covers one T cell receptor (beta chain) sequence. What it binds is not known. The entry originates in a study of T cell clonotyping in hematopoietic cell transplantation. Background on the study: Pretransplant recipient samples were taken after cytoreduction. Overall study results and limits: Recipient TCR diversity dropped after transplant; expanded clonotypes rose from day 30 to 180. CD4 and CD8 repertoire contributions could not be separated without sorting.

CDR3 length: 11 residues. From germline, CDR1 is DFQATT and CDR2 SNEGSKA (reference sequence). V lost 3 bases, J lost 7 bases, and 9 bases lay in between. TCRdb keeps only in-frame clones here, not all; method: immunoSEQ multiplex PCR. The sample yields roughly 29,000 clones, 60% to 85% seen once. Noted time point: recipient sample about 28 days before transplant, after cytoreduction. Here the sequenced sample was peripheral blood mononuclear cells, taken before stem cell transplant. The V call is TRBV20-1, the J call TRBJ1-2, with D unclear. The TCR was taken from a woman in her twenties or thirties with chronic myeloid leukemia. Some clones in this sample may be carry-over from other donors' samples. CDR3 protein: CSASIPGGYTF. The CDR3 DNA is TGCAGTGCTAGCATTCCCGGTGGCTACACCTTC.